This is a list of T cell receptor beta chains from one sample in a study of cytomegalovirus exposure and HLA in healthy donors. Using immunoSEQ multiplex PCR, the repertoire was profiled, and TCRdb retains in-frame clones only, with some absent. The sample consists of about 170,000 clones, over 75% of them appearing once. The material sequenced was PBMCs. These TCRs come from a woman aged 50 to 60 in good health and CMV-seropositive. Both conserved end residues are part of each CDR3. D genes are given only for firm matches. Size values are once, few and many counts, or a class for expanded clones, and some rows have none.

J,V,D,size,CDR3,DNA
TRBJ2-2,TRBV28,.,.,CASSSFIPPANTGELFF,TGTGCCAGCAGTTCGTTTATCCCACCAGCGAACACCGGGGAGCTGTTTTTT
TRBJ1-2,TRBV6-5,.,.,CASRPGDWGYTF,TGTGCCAGCAGACCCGGTGACTGGGGCTACACCTTC
TRBJ2-2,TRBV18,TRBD2,few,CASSQGLAGELFF,TGTGCCAGCTCACAGGGACTAGCCGGGGAGCTGTTTTTT
TRBJ1-2,TRBV5-6,.,.,CASSRGRTNYGYTF,TGTGCCAGCAGCCGCGGTCGGACTAACTATGGCTACACCTTC
TRBJ2-2,TRBV27,TRBD2,.,CASSLSLAGGTGELFF,TGTGCCAGCAGTTTATCGCTAGCGGGAGGGACCGGGGAGCTGTTTTTT
TRBJ2-7,TRBV15,TRBD1,.,CATSSPGQGKNEQYF,TGTGCCACCAGCAGTCCGGGACAGGGTAAAAACGAGCAGTACTTC
TRBJ2-3,TRBV4-3,TRBD2,.,CASSQELLAGGLDTQYF,TGCGCCAGCAGCCAAGAACTCCTAGCGGGGGGTTTAGATACGCAGTATTTT
TRBJ2-4,TRBV27,TRBD2,.,CASSFRAGGLGSIQYF,TGTGCCAGCAGTTTTCGAGCGGGGGGGCTGGGGAGCATTCAGTACTTC
TRBJ1-1,TRBV4-3,TRBD1,.,CASSDSGGLNTEAFF,TGCGCCAGCAGCGACTCAGGGGGTTTGAACACTGAAGCTTTCTTT
TRBJ1-2,TRBV5-1,TRBD1,.,CASSFGQGAILWYGYTF,TGCGCCAGCAGCTTCGGACAGGGGGCTATCTTATGGTATGGCTACACCTTC
TRBJ1-1,TRBV2,.,once,CASNEGVGTEAFF,TGTGCCAGCAACGAGGGGGTAGGCACTGAAGCTTTCTTT
TRBJ1-5,TRBV28,.,.,CASLTTGFNQPQHF,TGTGCCAGCCTAACTACAGGGTTCAATCAGCCCCAGCATTTT
TRBJ2-3,TRBV28,.,.,CASSSRGGGSTDTQYF,TGTGCCAGCAGTTCCAGGGGTGGGGGTAGCACAGATACGCAGTATTTT
TRBJ1-1,TRBV2,.,.,CASSEMGQNTEAFF,TGTGCCAGCAGTGAAATGGGACAGAACACTGAAGCTTTCTTT
TRBJ2-7,TRBV6-1,TRBD2,.,CATMWRAGNSYEQYF,TGTGCCACCATGTGGAGAGCGGGAAACTCCTACGAGCAGTACTTC
TRBJ2-2,TRBV7-9,.,.,CARGGASSTGELFF,TGTGCCAGGGGGGGGGCCTCCTCGACCGGGGAGCTGTTTTTT
TRBJ2-3,TRBV14,TRBD2,.,CASSQDYLAGNTQYF,TGTGCCAGCAGCCAAGACTACCTAGCGGGCAATACGCAGTATTTT
TRBJ2-7,TRBV19,TRBD2,.,CASSRAGGYHEQYF,TGTGCCAGCTCCAGGGCGGGAGGGTACCACGAGCAGTACTTC
TRBJ2-2,TRBV1,.,few,CTVSGSAGGELFF,TGCACGGTAAGCGGGAGTGCGGGCGGGGAGCTGTTTTTT
TRBJ2-5,TRBV7-2,TRBD2,.,CASSLGREREQYF,TGTGCCAGCAGCTTAGGAAGGGAGCGGGAGCAGTACTTC
TRBJ2-1,TRBV15,.,few,CATSEGGIYNEQFF,TGTGCCACCAGTGAAGGCGGGATCTACAATGAGCAGTTCTTC
TRBJ1-1,TRBV27,.,.,CASSFRTRGRWTEAFF,TGTGCCAGCAGTTTTCGTACCCGCGGCCGGTGGACTGAAGCTTTCTTT
TRBJ1-3,TRBV29-1,TRBD1,.,CSVDDRGRGGNTIYF,TGCAGCGTGGATGACAGGGGGCGAGGAGGAAACACCATATATTTT
TRBJ2-1,TRBV14,.,.,CASSQGTATAFNLILYNEQFF,TGTGCCAGCAGCCAAGGGACAGCCACTGCGTTTAATCTCATTCTCTACAATGAGCAGTTCTTC
TRBJ2-7,TRBV14,TRBD1,.,CASSPGQGAYEQYF,TGTGCCAGCAGCCCGGGACAGGGAGCCTACGAGCAGTACTTC
TRBJ2-5,TRBV5-1,TRBD2,once,CASSLVYSGEETQYF,TGCGCCAGCAGCTTGGTTTATAGCGGGGAAGAGACCCAGTACTTC
TRBJ1-2,TRBV2,.,.,CASSDRGPRSNYGYTF,TGTGCCAGCAGTGACAGGGGACCCCGATCTAACTATGGCTACACCTTC
TRBJ1-6,TRBV28,.,.,CASSLLVGVSPLHF,TGTGCCAGCAGTTTATTGGTCGGGGTCTCACCCCTCCACTTT
TRBJ2-1,TRBV7-3,TRBD2,.,CASSLSLAGNEQFF,TGTGCCAGCAGCTTAAGCCTAGCGGGGAATGAGCAGTTCTTC
TRBJ2-1,TRBV2,TRBD1,.,CASEAPRDSSYNEQFF,TGTGCCAGCGAAGCCCCCCGGGACAGCTCCTACAATGAGCAGTTCTTC
TRBJ2-7,TRBV18,TRBD2,few,CASSPRMAVAGEQYF,TGTGCCAGCTCACCGAGGATGGCCGTAGCGGGGGAGCAGTACTTC
TRBJ1-5,TRBV19,TRBD1,.,CASSRTGGGNQPQHF,TGTGCCAGTAGTAGGACAGGGGGAGGCAATCAGCCCCAGCATTTT
TRBJ2-7,TRBV7-9,.,.,CSSSPYEQYF,TGTTCCAGCAGCCCTTACGAGCAGTACTTC
TRBJ2-3,TRBV27,TRBD2,.,CASSFLSVGGNTDTQYF,TGTGCCAGCAGTTTTTTATCCGTGGGAGGGAACACAGATACGCAGTATTTT
TRBJ2-2,TRBV15,.,.,CATRPGGLYGELFF,TGTGCCACCCGTCCGGGGGGCCTTTACGGGGAGCTGTTTTTT
TRBJ2-1,TRBV10-3,.,.,CAISEPGISGSYNEQFF,TGTGCCATCAGTGAACCCGGGATCAGCGGCTCCTACAATGAGCAGTTCTTC
TRBJ2-1,TRBV7-9,TRBD1,few,CASSSGQRYNEQFF,TGTGCCAGCAGCTCGGGACAGAGATACAATGAGCAGTTCTTC
TRBJ2-7,TRBV6-1,.,once,CASRPAGARIYEQYF,TGTGCCAGCAGACCTGCAGGGGCGCGGATCTACGAGCAGTACTTC
TRBJ1-2,TRBV7-2,.,.,CASSLAGIKGRGYTF,TGTGCCAGCAGCTTAGCCGGGATTAAGGGCCGCGGCTACACCTTC
TRBJ1-1,TRBV28,TRBD1,once,CASSGRQGVGAEAFF,TGTGCCAGCAGTGGCCGACAGGGTGTGGGTGCTGAAGCTTTCTTT
TRBJ2-2,TRBV7-9,.,.,CASSYSLGELFF,TGTGCCAGCAGCTATAGTCTCGGGGAGCTGTTTTTT
TRBJ2-1,TRBV14,.,.,CASSPRRGVNNEQFF,TGTGCCAGCAGCCCCCGGAGGGGTGTGAACAATGAGCAGTTCTTC
TRBJ1-4,TRBV6-6,TRBD1,.,CASRPRGQANEKLFF,TGTGCCAGCAGACCGAGGGGGCAGGCTAATGAAAAACTGTTTTTT
TRBJ2-7,TRBV7-9,TRBD2,.,CASSLAGGRQYF,TGTGCCAGCAGCTTGGCCGGGGGGAGGCAGTACTTC
TRBJ1-4,TRBV29-1,.,.,CSVGTTNEKLFF,TGCAGCGTCGGGACAACTAATGAAAAACTGTTTTTT
TRBJ2-7,TRBV7-2,.,.,CASSLRWSSYEQYF,TGTGCCAGCAGCTTAAGGTGGAGCTCCTACGAGCAGTACTTC